This is a list of T cell receptor beta chains from one sample in a study of blood T cells in healthy people across ages. TCRdb re-called the 5' RACE reads with MiXCR, one entry per CDR3 protein. The table records 550,000 to 750,000 distinct CDR3 sequences, 20% to 25% of them present only once. Sequencing was done on a sample of blood. Every receptor here comes from a man between 65 and 85 years old in good health. Both conserved end residues are part of each CDR3. D genes are given only for firm matches. The size field is filled for only some rows; it gives once, few, many or a size class.

>TRBJ1-1|TRBV6-5|TRBD1|.
CASSLRDRGGKAFF
TGTGCCAGCAGCCTCCGGGACAGGGGGGGGAAAGCTTTCTTT
>TRBJ1-1|TRBV3-1|.|.
CASSHEGKYEAFF
TGTGCCAGCAGCCATGAGGGCAAATACGAAGCTTTCTTT
>TRBJ2-2|TRBV7-2|.|few
CASSPGGVANTGELFF
TGTGCCAGCAGCCCTGGCGGGGTTGCGAACACCGGGGAGCTGTTTTTT
>TRBJ2-1|TRBV5-1|.|.
CASSLGARASYNEQFF
TGCGCCAGCAGCTTGGGCGCCAGGGCCTCCTACAATGAGCAGTTCTTC
>TRBJ2-3|TRBV20-1|TRBD1|few
CSARSPQGAITDTQYF
TGCAGTGCGCGATCCCCCCAGGGGGCAATCACAGATACGCAGTATTTT
>TRBJ2-6|TRBV6-5|TRBD1|.
CASSSTGGAAGANVLTF
TGTGCCAGCAGCTCGACAGGGGGCGCAGCTGGGGCCAACGTCCTGACTTTC
>TRBJ2-7|TRBV12-3/TRBV12-4|.|many
CASSLGDGGGGYEQYF
TGTGCCAGCAGTTTAGGAGACGGCGGAGGGGGCTACGAGCAGTACTTC
>TRBJ2-3|TRBV29-1|.|few
CSVAGLGAEDTQYF
TGCAGCGTTGCCGGACTCGGAGCGGAAGATACGCAGTATTTT
>TRBJ2-5|TRBV6-2/TRBV6-3|.|few
CASSYSGRQETQYF
TGTGCCAGCAGTTACAGTGGACGCCAAGAGACCCAGTACTTC
>TRBJ2-5|TRBV7-2|.|.
CASSYELGRTQYF
TGTGCCAGCAGCTACGAACTCGGGAGGACCCAGTACTTC
>TRBJ1-1|TRBV14|.|once
CASSPNPGANTEAFF
TGTGCCAGCAGCCCAAACCCAGGGGCGAACACTGAAGCTTTCTTT
>TRBJ2-1|TRBV7-2|.|few
CASSLVTDWGYNEQFF
TGTGCCAGCAGCTTAGTTACGGATTGGGGCTACAATGAGCAGTTCTTC
>TRBJ2-5|TRBV7-2|.|.
CASSPEGTGIETQYF
TGTGCCAGCAGCCCCGAGGGTACAGGGATAGAGACCCAGTACTTC
>TRBJ1-1|TRBV5-1|.|many
CASSLVTNTEAFF
TGCGCCAGCAGCTTGGTCACCAACACTGAAGCTTTCTTT
>TRBJ2-2|TRBV20-1|.|.
CSASLWRGDTGELFF
TGCAGTGCTAGCCTCTGGAGGGGGGACACCGGGGAGCTGTTTTTT
>TRBJ2-1|TRBV12-3/TRBV12-4|TRBD2|few
CASSLRSSGSDEQFF
TGTGCCAGCAGTTTACGGTCTAGCGGGAGCGATGAGCAGTTCTTC
>TRBJ2-5|TRBV28|TRBD1|.
CASSTDRGQTQYF
TGTGCCAGCAGCACAGACAGGGGACAGACCCAGTACTTC
>TRBJ1-5|TRBV18|TRBD1|many
CASSPPGKAGGIQPQHF
TGTGCCAGCTCACCACCGGGGAAGGCAGGGGGAATTCAGCCCCAGCATTTT
>TRBJ2-5|TRBV7-3|TRBD2|many
CASSLGTSGGETQYF
TGTGCCAGCAGCTTAGGGACTAGCGGCGGTGAGACCCAGTACTTC
>TRBJ2-1|TRBV2|TRBD2|.
CVSSDGTVAGRDNEQFF
TGTGTCAGCAGTGACGGGACGGTAGCGGGAAGGGACAATGAGCAGTTCTTC
>TRBJ2-3|TRBV4-2|.|few
CASGTSLSTQYF
TGTGCCAGCGGCACGAGCCTTAGTACGCAGTATTTT
>TRBJ2-5|TRBV29-1|.|.
CSVDGRGTETQYF
TGCAGCGTTGATGGAAGGGGAACAGAGACCCAGTACTTC
>TRBJ2-5|TRBV20-1|.|few
CSARDPGTGQETQYF
TGCAGTGCTAGAGATCCCGGCACTGGCCAAGAGACCCAGTACTTC